The 10 T cell receptor beta chains given below trace back to one sample, sequenced in a study of vaccination and CD4 T cells after COVID-19. The assay that was used to sequence DNA from cultured CD4+ T cells was the Oncomine TCR Beta short-read assay. TCRdb independently ran MiXCR on the PCR reads; one entry per CDR3 protein. The sample shows about 25,000 distinct CDR3 sequences, roughly 50% of them seen only once. Treatment defined: roughly ten-day PBMC culture with coronavirus spike peptide pools or control peptides (ViraFEST assay). The antigens these receptors bind are not known. Input material: CD4+ T cells from blood, cultured in vitro. The receptors originated from a human donor who had recovered from COVID-19.

This chain joins TRBV20-1 and TRBJ2-1; D is perhaps TRBD2 (5 bases). Germline V gives CDR1 DFQATT, CDR2 SNEGSKA (reference sequence). CDR3 size: 16 residues. Trimming removed 1 base from V and 0 bases from J, with 13 bases in between. Here the CDR3 reads CSARGGRANSYNEQFF. The CDR3 DNA sequence: TGCAGTGCTAGAGGAGGGCGAGCCAACTCCTACAATGAGCAGTTCTTC.

The gene calls are TRBV6-1 and TRBJ2-7; D gene ambiguous. The germline gives CDR1 MNHNS, CDR2 SASEGT. V was shortened by 6 bases and J by 5 bases, with 8 bases between the two germline ends. This CDR3 has 11 residues. CDR3 residues: CASSQYHEQYF. CDR3 DNA: TGTGCCAGCAGCCAATACCACGAGCAGTACTTC.

V gene TRBV11-3 combines with J gene TRBJ2-2; D is uncertain. The CDR3 extends over 14 amino acids. V was clipped by 1 base and J by 5 bases, with 8 bases between them. Germline-derived CDR1 and CDR2 are SGHNT and YENEEA. This chain's CDR3 is CASSLGRLTGELFF. CDR3 bases: TGTGCCAGCAGCTTAGGGCGGTTAACCGGGGAGCTGTTTTTT.

This clonotype came up a few times. This chain connects TRBV24-1 to TRBJ2-2; 8 nucleotides align to TRBD1. CDR1 and CDR2 from the germline V gene are KGHDR and SFDVKD. The V and J ends lost 2 bases and 4 bases, in that order; junction bases with no gene match: 5. CDR3 length equals 16 residues. The CDR3 DNA reads as TGTGCCACCAGTGATTCGGGGACAGGAGCCACCGGGGAGCTGTTTTTT. This codes for CATSDSGTGATGELFF.

The gene calls are TRBV12-3 or TRBV12-4 and TRBJ1-5, with D unresolved. Trimming removed 5 bases from V and 5 bases from J, with 13 bases in between. This CDR3 comprises 14 residues. The CDR3, as DNA: TGTGCCAGCAGTCATAGTCGATTGGATCAGCCCCAGCATTTT. Protein product: CASSHSRLDQPQHF.

The rearrangement joins TRBV28 to TRBJ1-2; no definite D call. There are 12 residues in the CDR3. V gave up 5 bases and J gave up 4 bases, with 8 bases separating them. Germline V gene sequence: CDR1 MDHEN, CDR2 SYDVKM. The CDR3: CASSGRPYGYTF. CDR3 coding DNA: TGTGCCAGCAGTGGTCGGCCCTATGGCTACACCTTC.

A few counts support this clonotype. The rearrangement joins TRBV7-2 to TRBJ1-5; D is unclear. This CDR3 is built from 13 residues. In germline, CDR1 is SGHTA, CDR2 FQGNSA. Trimming pared 3 bases from V and 6 bases from J, leaving 9 bases between. The CDR3 coding sequence is TGTGCCAGCAGCTTTGAGGGTCCTCAGCCCCAGCATTTT. It codes for CASSFEGPQPQHF. Full variable domain (outside the CDR3, taken from reference TRBV7-2 and TRBJ1-5): GAGVSQSPSNKVTEKGKDVELRCDPISGHTALYWYRQSLGQGLEFLIYFQGNSAPDKSGLPSDRFSAERTGGSVSTLTIQRTQQEDSAVYLCASSFEGPQPQHFGDGTRLSIL.

The chain uses TRBV6-1 and TRBJ2-7; perhaps TRBD2 as D (6 bases). Germline-derived CDR1 and CDR2 are MNHNS and SASEGT. The CDR3 totals 14 residues. V was trimmed by 8 bases and J by 2 bases, leaving 16 bases between them. The CDR3 bases are TGTGCCAGCGTCCGCTGGAGGGAGACCTACGAGCAGTACTTC. Its protein is CASVRWRETYEQYF.

The genes are TRBV10-3 and TRBJ2-1; D is possibly TRBD2 (7 bases). Trimming stripped 8 bases from V and 5 bases from J, with 13 bases between. Germline loops: CDR1 ENHRY, CDR2 SYGVKD. The CDR3 has 13 amino acids. The CDR3 region is CAIVREGDNEQFF. The DNA for the CDR3 is TGTGCCATCGTGAGGGAGGGGGACAATGAGCAGTTCTTC.

The genes are TRBV6-2 or TRBV6-3 and TRBJ1-2; no clear D. Trimming cost V 6 bases and J 4 bases, with 18 bases left between them. This CDR3 contains 15 residues. Germline V gene data show CDR1 as MNHEY and CDR2 as SVGEGT. The CDR3: CASSQSSVPGYGYTF. In DNA form, the CDR3 reads TGTGCCAGCAGCCAATCGTCGGTACCGGGCTATGGCTACACCTTC.